This is a list of T cell receptor beta chains from one sample in a study of control samples from healthy donors and cancer patients. TCRdb's copy holds only in-frame clones and misses some; the assay was immunoSEQ multiplex PCR. In the table there are 70,000 to 75,000 clones, roughly nine tenths of which are singletons. The specimen was PBMCs. The source of these receptors is a man aged 60 to 69 with lung cancer. Both conserved end residues are part of each CDR3. D genes are given only for firm matches. Clone size is given for some rows only: seen once, a few or many times, or a class if the clone is expanded.

TGTGCCAGCAGCCAAATTGGAAACACCATATATTTT,CASSQIGNTIYF,TRBJ1-3,TRBV7-9,-,-
TGTGCCAGCTCCTCAGAGGGAGGATCTGGAAACACCATATATTTT,CASSSEGGSGNTIYF,TRBJ1-3,TRBV6-4,-,-
TGTGCCAGCAGCCCCGGGACAGGGGGCCAGCCCCAGCATTTT,CASSPGTGGQPQHF,TRBJ1-5,TRBV3-1/TRBV3-2,TRBD1,-
TGTGCCACCAGTGTTGGGACAGGGTTCTCTGGGGCCAACGTCCTGACTTTC,CATSVGTGFSGANVLTF,TRBJ2-6,TRBV24-1,TRBD1,-
TGTGCCAGCAGACCCACTATGAACACTGAAGCTTTCTTT,CASRPTMNTEAFF,TRBJ1-1,TRBV6-5,-,-
TGTGCTAGTGGGCCCTACCCAGATACGCAGTATTTT,CASGPYPDTQYF,TRBJ2-3,TRBV12-5,-,-
TGTGCCAGCAGCCAAGGACAGGGGAACGGCTACACCTTC,CASSQGQGNGYTF,TRBJ1-2,TRBV3-1/TRBV3-2,TRBD1,-
TGTGCCAGCACCATTTACCTATTGGGAGCAGCCCAAGAGACCCAGTACTTC,CASTIYLLGAAQETQYF,TRBJ2-5,TRBV5-5,-,-
TGTGCCACCAGTGACCGGGACAGCCCGAACACCGGGGAGCTGTTTTTT,CATSDRDSPNTGELFF,TRBJ2-2,TRBV24-1,TRBD1,-
TGTGCCAGCAGCTTACCCGGAACTGAAGCTTTCTTT,CASSLPGTEAFF,TRBJ1-1,TRBV7-2,-,few
TGTGCCAGCTCGGCGGGGCGGGGTGGATACTATGGCTACACCTTC,CASSAGRGGYYGYTF,TRBJ1-2,TRBV6-4,-,-
TGTGCCAGCAGTGTTCAGCAGGGGACCTACGAGCAGTACTTC,CASSVQQGTYEQYF,TRBJ2-7,TRBV6-6,-,-
TGTGCCAGTAGTTGGACTAGCGGGGACCAAGAGACCCAGTACTTC,CASSWTSGDQETQYF,TRBJ2-5,TRBV19,TRBD2,-
TGTGCCAGCAGCCGGACAGGGACGGGTGGCTACACCTTC,CASSRTGTGGYTF,TRBJ1-2,TRBV2,TRBD1,-
TGTGCCTGCCGGGGAACGGCAGACACCGGGGAGCTGTTTTTT,CACRGTADTGELFF,TRBJ2-2,TRBV6-4,-,once
TGTGCCAGCAGCCTAGCGGGGGGTAACACAGATACGCAGTATTTT,CASSLAGGNTDTQYF,TRBJ2-3,TRBV7-3,TRBD2,-
TGTGCCTGGAGTGTACATCTCCTGAACACTGAAGCTTTCTTT,CAWSVHLLNTEAFF,TRBJ1-1,TRBV30,-,-
TGTGCCACCAGTGCGCCGCTAGGGGACACCGGGGAGCTGTTTTTT,CATSAPLGDTGELFF,TRBJ2-2,TRBV24-1,-,-
TGTGCCAGCACCCCGGACAGCACAGATACGCAGTATTTT,CASTPDSTDTQYF,TRBJ2-3,TRBV2,-,-
TGTGCCAGCAGCTCAGGGACGGGGTACAATGAGCAGTTCTTC,CASSSGTGYNEQFF,TRBJ2-1,TRBV11-3,-,-
TGTGCCAGCAGTTTAATCAGGGGGAGCTACACCTTC,CASSLIRGSYTF,TRBJ1-2,TRBV12-3/TRBV12-4,TRBD1,-
TGCGCCAGCAGCTTGGTCCGGGGAGAAGAGCCTGGGGCCAACGTCCTGACTTTC,CASSLVRGEEPGANVLTF,TRBJ2-6,TRBV5-1,-,-
TGCGCCAGCAGCGACTTATCACAGGGAAACTATGGCTACACCTTC,CASSDLSQGNYGYTF,TRBJ1-2,TRBV5-1,-,-
TGTGCCAGCAGTCCCAGTGGGGACTATGGCTACACCTTC,CASSPSGDYGYTF,TRBJ1-2,TRBV6-6,-,-
TGTGCCAGTAGTATAAAGGGGGCAACTAATGAAAAACTGTTTTTT,CASSIKGATNEKLFF,TRBJ1-4,TRBV19,-,-
TGTGCCGCGGGGGGAGGAAGCTCTGGAAACACCATATATTTT,CAAGGGSSGNTIYF,TRBJ1-3,TRBV30,-,-
TGTGCCAGCAGCCAAAGACAGGCCCCACCGAACAATGAGCAGTTCTTC,CASSQRQAPPNNEQFF,TRBJ2-1,TRBV3-1/TRBV3-2,-,-
TGTGCCAGTAGCCTAGGCACCGGGGAGCTGTTTTTT,CASSLGTGELFF,TRBJ2-2,TRBV19,-,-
TGTACCAGCAGCTCAGGAGGGTACGGAAACACCATATATTTT,CTSSSGGYGNTIYF,TRBJ1-3,TRBV7-3,-,-
TGTGCCAGCAGCTTAGATCACAGGGGCTATGGCTACACCTTC,CASSLDHRGYGYTF,TRBJ1-2,TRBV11-2,TRBD1,-
TGCGCCAGCAGCTTGGCCGGTGGTGACAATCAGCCCCAGCATTTT,CASSLAGGDNQPQHF,TRBJ1-5,TRBV5-1,-,-
TGTGCCAGCAGCTTAGTGGCAGTAAGCACAGATACGCAGTATTTT,CASSLVAVSTDTQYF,TRBJ2-3,TRBV7-2,-,-
TGCGCCAGCAGTGAGATTATCAGGGCGACCACAGATACGCAGTATTTT,CASSEIIRATTDTQYF,TRBJ2-3,TRBV10-2,-,-
TGTGCCGGTAGTGGGCGGACAGGGGTCAATGAGCAGTTCTTC,CAGSGRTGVNEQFF,TRBJ2-1,TRBV28,TRBD1,-
TGTGCCAGCCTAAAAAACAGGGTGTTTTCCCCCCAGCATTTT,CASLKNRVFSPQHF,TRBJ1-5,TRBV19,-,-
TGTGCCAGCAGCTTCCAGAATCAGGGTGAAGCTTTCTTT,CASSFQNQGEAFF,TRBJ1-1,TRBV7-3,-,-
TGTGCCAGCAGAGAAGACGGGTACAATGAGCAGTTCTTC,CASREDGYNEQFF,TRBJ2-1,TRBV6-1,-,-
TGTGCCAGCGGTAAAGGGGTTTCAGCTGAAGCTTTCTTT,CASGKGVSAEAFF,TRBJ1-1,TRBV27,-,-
TGCGCCAGCAGCTGGCAGGGAGGCCCAGAGACCCAGTACTTC,CASSWQGGPETQYF,TRBJ2-5,TRBV5-1,-,-
TGTGCCAGCAGCCTTCTATTCAGGAATGAGCAGTTCTTC,CASSLLFRNEQFF,TRBJ2-1,TRBV12-3/TRBV12-4,-,-